The 26 T cell receptor beta chains below come from one sample, sequenced in a study of post-analysis software for immune sequencing data (dated by TCRdb to about 2015). Study-wide findings and limitations: Significantly higher frequencies in patients than in controls were found for five or six TRBV segments, including TRBV5-6, TRBV5-1 and TRBV20-1.

These receptors' targets are unknown. Library creation used PCR. Sequenced using an Illumina HiSeq 2500. To reduce PCR and sequencing biases, unique molecular identifiers were built into the TCR beta cDNA libraries. TCRdb reanalyzed the raw reads on its own, using fastp at Q25 for trimming and MiXCR for clone calling, and kept in-frame beta chains. Each entry is one CDR3 protein sequence, shown with its most common DNA and genes. This sample comprises roughly 730,000 distinct CDR3 sequences, roughly 30% of them detected only once. The top ten clones comprise approximately 0.6% of the sample. Sequences were obtained from blood. These receptors came from a girl aged 5-17 years with multiple sclerosis.

This clonotype has only a few counts. The genes are TRBV16 and TRBJ2-4; 9 bases line up with TRBD2. The last part of the DNA fits TRBJ2-7 better; the J call may be wrong. This CDR3 region has 17 residues. In germline, CDR1 is KGHSY, CDR2 FQNENV. This chain's CDR3 is CASSPISRLAVTYEQYF. DNA for the CDR3: TGTGCCAGCAGCCCTATCTCGAGACTAGCGGTTACCTACGAGCAGTACTTC.

This clonotype was seen only a few times. V gene TRBV27 combines with J gene TRBJ2-4; D may correspond to TRBD1 or TRBD2 (6 bases each). With 1 base removed from V and 8 bases from J, the gap between germline ends came to 21 bases. Germline CDR1 reads MNHEY; CDR2 reads SMNVEV (reference sequence). CDR3 size: 17 residues. Written as DNA, the CDR3 is TGTGCCAGCAGTTTATGGGGGGCGGGGATGGAGGGCTACATTCAGTACTTC. Encoded protein: CASSLWGAGMEGYIQYF.

This sequence joins TRBV24-1 and TRBJ2-3, with TRBD2 as a possible D gene (6 bases). Germline V CDR1 and CDR2: KGHDR, SFDVKD. CDR3 length equals 11 residues. V lost 1 base and J lost 14, with 9 bases in between. The CDR3 spells CATSDLLAAYF. CDR3 DNA: TGTGCCACCAGTGATTTACTAGCTGCGTATTTT.

The table lists this clonotype with a few counts. The chain recombines TRBV5-1 with TRBJ1-2, with 7 bases lining up with TRBD1. This CDR3 is 15 amino acids long. Per germline, CDR1 SGHRS and CDR2 YFSETQ. V dropped 4 bases and J dropped 2; count of bases not matched to a gene: 8. The CDR3 DNA reads as TGCGCCAGCAGCGCGGGACAGAATAACAACTATGGCTACACCTTC. This sequence encodes CASSAGQNNNYGYTF.

The chain employs TRBV28 and TRBJ1-1; maybe TRBD1 (5 bases). This CDR3 region has 15 residues. Between the trimmed V and J ends, which lost 6 bases and 0 bases, there was a span of 14 bases. Germline V gene sequence: CDR1 MDHEN, CDR2 SYDVKM. CDR3 sequence: CASRMAGAVNTEAFF. The DNA of the CDR3 is TGTGCCAGCAGGATGGCCGGGGCGGTGAACACTGAAGCTTTCTTT.

The chain joins TRBV6-4 to TRBJ2-3; 10 bases map to TRBD1. The trim removed 4 bases at V and 1 base at J, leaving 5 bases unmatched. CDR1 and CDR2 from the germline V gene are MRHNA and SNTAGT. The CDR3 spans 16 residues. The CDR3 region has the DNA TGTGCCAGCAGTGTGTTCGGGACAGGGGGCACAGATACGCAGTATTTT. Protein sequence: CASSVFGTGGTDTQYF.

The sample holds a few counts of this clonotype. The chain recombines TRBV7-2 with TRBJ2-7, with D perhaps being TRBD1 or TRBD2 (6 bases each). Deletions cut 5 bases from V and 0 bases from J, with 14 bases between. The CDR3 spans 15 residues. Germline CDR1 and CDR2: SGHTA and FQGNSA. The CDR3 DNA reads as TGTGCCAGCAGCCGGGACGGGGGCATCTCCTACGAGCAGTACTTC. It translates to CASSRDGGISYEQYF.

This clonotype occurred a few times. The chain has TRBV14 and TRBJ2-7, with D maybe TRBD1 (6 bases). V lost 8 bases and J 2 bases, leaving 19 bases between the germline ends. This CDR3 is 15 amino acids long. CDR1 SGHDN and CDR2 FVKESK come from the germline V gene. The CDR3 region has the DNA TGTGCCAGCTCCCGTGGGGCAGGGACAACCTACGAGCAGTACTTC. Translated, it gives CASSRGAGTTYEQYF.

This clonotype was seen a handful of times. The V call is TRBV12-3 or TRBV12-4, the J call TRBJ2-5; D unresolved. CDR3 length equals 16 residues. V was trimmed by 7 bases and J by 1 base, leaving 19 bases between them. The CDR3 DNA follows: TGTGCCAGCATCCCGGGTGGTGGCGTCCCCCAAGAGACCCAGTACTTC. Encoded protein: CASIPGGGVPQETQYF.

Concerning this clonotype itself: Mismatch with germline at one junction end may stem from a read error. V is TRBV11-3 and J is TRBJ1-1; TRBD1 matches at 7 bases. The CDR3 extends over 15 amino acids. CDR1 is SGHNT, CDR2 YENEEA, per germline. The CDR3 DNA reads as TGTGACAGCAGCTTAGGAGGGGGCCGGGACACTGAAGCTTTCTTT. This encodes CDSSLGGGRDTEAFF.

The chain links TRBV5-1 to TRBJ2-3, with D possibly matching TRBD2 (8 bases). V was trimmed by 1 base and J by 0 bases, leaving 30 bases between them. The CDR3 length is 22 residues. Germline CDR1 and CDR2: SGHRS and YFSETQ. CDR3 nucleotides: TGCGCCAGCAGCTTGTACGGCAGGGGGTCTAGCGGGCCCGTCCTAAGCACAGATACGCAGTATTTT. Translating it yields CASSLYGRGSSGPVLSTDTQYF.

As for this clonotype: Sequence at one end of the junction differs from germline and may be a read error. The gene calls are TRBV28 and TRBJ2-3; D could derive from TRBD1 or TRBD2 (5 bases each). The CDR3 has 18 amino acids. From germline, CDR1 is MDHEN and CDR2 SYDVKM. This chain's CDR3 is CASSLSFAGALKKNTQYF. CDR3 nucleotide sequence: TGTGCCAGCAGTTTATCGTTCGCCGGGGCCCTTAAAAAAAATACACAGTATTTT.

Details on this clonotype: A much larger clone sits a single nucleotide away, making a read error possible. V is TRBV15 and J is TRBJ2-4, with D possibly being TRBD2 (6 bases). The germline V gene has CDR1 LNHNV and CDR2 YYDKDF (reference sequence). The length of the CDR3 is 15 residues. CDR3 protein: CTTRHLGLAKNIQYF. DNA for the CDR3: TGTACCACCAGACACCTGGGACTAGCCAAAAACATTCAGTACTTC.

The chain combines TRBV20-1 with TRBJ2-3; TRBD2 matches at 8 bases. The trim removed 1 base at V and 3 bases at J, leaving 9 bases unmatched. The CDR3 covers 16 residues. Per germline, CDR1 DFQATT and CDR2 SNEGSKA (reference sequence). The CDR3: CSARGPRLALTDTQYF. The DNA of the CDR3 is TGCAGTGCTAGAGGCCCCCGACTAGCGCTAACAGATACGCAGTATTTT.

This clonotype was counted between two and nine times. The chain combines TRBV28 with TRBJ2-7, with D perhaps TRBD2 (5 bases). The CDR3 spans 14 residues. Germline loops: CDR1 MDHEN, CDR2 SYDVKM. Trimming took 4 bases from V and 6 from J, leaving 16 bases between them. CDR3 nucleotide sequence: TGTGCCAGCAGTTCGTTGGACTCCCGAGCCGAGCAGTACTTC. Translated, it gives CASSSLDSRAEQYF.

In its sample, this clonotype was seen a few times. The V and J genes are TRBV12-3 or TRBV12-4 and TRBJ2-3; weak D call: TRBD1 (6 bases). Trimming removed 5 bases at V and 5 bases at J, with 11 bases between. The CDR3 is 13 amino acids. CDR3 loop: CASSVRGEDTQYF. As DNA, the CDR3 is TGTGCCAGCAGTGTCAGGGGAGAAGATACGCAGTATTTT.

V usage is TRBV20-1 and J usage is TRBJ1-4, with a possible D match to TRBD1 (5 bases). Germline CDR1 is DFQATT and CDR2 is SNEGSKA (reference sequence). V was clipped by 6 bases and J by 7 bases, with 9 bases between them. The CDR3 loop spans 11 amino acids. CDR3 coding DNA: TGCAGTGCCCAGACAGTTGAAAAACTGTTTTTT. Translation gives CSAQTVEKLFF.

The J gene is TRBJ2-1, the V gene TRBV20-1, with 10 bases matching TRBD2. Germline V lookup: CDR1 DFQATT, CDR2 SNEGSKA (reference sequence). The length of the CDR3 is 15 residues. J lost 15 bases, V lost 0 bases, and 14 bases had no gene match. CDR3 nucleotide sequence: TGCAGTGCTAGAGATCGGCTAGCGGGAGTTATATGGCGGTTCTTC. Translating it yields CSARDRLAGVIWRFF.

This chain uses TRBV7-9 with TRBJ1-2; D perhaps matches TRBD1 (5 bases). Trimming pared 3 bases from V and 0 bases from J, leaving 14 bases between. This CDR3 comprises 16 residues. CDR1 SEHNR and CDR2 FQNEAQ come from the germline V gene (reference sequence). The CDR3: CASSFGGRQANYGYTF. The DNA of the CDR3 is TGTGCCAGCAGCTTCGGGGGAAGGCAAGCTAACTATGGCTACACCTTC. Using reference TRBV7-9 and TRBJ1-2 for the parts outside the CDR3, the full variable domain is DTGVSQNPRHKITKRGQNVTFRCDPISEHNRLYWYRQTLGQGPEFLTYFQNEAQLEKSRLLSDRFSAERPKGSFSTLEIQRTEQGDSAMYLCASSFGGRQANYGYTFGSGTRLTVV.

V usage is TRBV5-1 and J usage is TRBJ1-1; D unclear. The CDR3 is made up of 15 amino acids. Trimming took off 4 bases at V and 4 bases at J, with 17 bases between the two ends. Germline loops: CDR1 SGHRS, CDR2 YFSETQ. CDR3 sequence: CASSPRVTEGTEAFF. The CDR3 coding sequence is TGCGCCAGCAGCCCCCGCGTTACAGAGGGCACTGAAGCTTTCTTT.

This clonotype occurred a few times. The chain joins TRBV9 to TRBJ2-1; unclear D gene. The CDR3 is made up of 14 amino acids. Trimming removed 0 bases at V and 9 bases at J, with 13 bases between. Germline assignment: CDR1 SGDLS and CDR2 YYNGEE. The chain's CDR3 is CASSVGEVSSEQFF. The CDR3 coding sequence is TGTGCCAGCAGCGTAGGTGAGGTTAGCAGTGAGCAGTTCTTC.

This clonotype was seen only a few times. The V gene is TRBV5-1, the J gene TRBJ1-1; 9 nucleotides line up with TRBD1. J lost 1 base, V lost 7 bases, and 8 bases had no gene match. Germline V gene data show CDR1 as SGHRS and CDR2 as YFSETQ. This CDR3 spans 15 amino acids. CDR3 amino acids: CASSTGGRQNTEAFF. The CDR3 DNA is TGCGCCAGCTCCACAGGGGGCCGCCAGAACACTGAAGCTTTCTTT.

This clonotype was observed a few times. This sequence joins TRBV7-9 and TRBJ2-7; either TRBD1 or TRBD2 may supply D (5 bases each). CDR3 length equals 14 residues. The V end was cut by 5 bases, the J end by 0 bases, with 11 bases between. In germline, CDR1 is SEHNR, CDR2 FQNEAQ (reference sequence). This chain's CDR3 is CASSLNGASYEQYF. For the CDR3, the DNA is TGTGCCAGCAGCCTAAACGGGGCCTCCTACGAGCAGTACTTC. Together with reference TRBV7-9 and TRBJ2-7, the CDR3 gives the full variable domain: DTGVSQNPRHKITKRGQNVTFRCDPISEHNRLYWYRQTLGQGPEFLTYFQNEAQLEKSRLLSDRFSAERPKGSFSTLEIQRTEQGDSAMYLCASSLNGASYEQYFGPGTRLTVT.

CDR3 nucleotides: TGCAGTGCTCGGACCGGGTCCCTGGCAGATACGCAGTATTTT. Its translation: CSARTGSLADTQYF. This chain joins TRBV20-1 and TRBJ2-3; D call uncertain. The CDR3 totals 14 residues. Trimming removed 5 bases at V and 4 bases at J, with 16 bases between. Germline CDR1 DFQATT, CDR2 SNEGSKA (reference sequence).

J is TRBJ2-3 and V is TRBV28; TRBD1 matches 7 bases. With V trimmed by 6 bases and J by 1 base, 10 bases remained unmatched. Germline V gene data show CDR1 as MDHEN and CDR2 as SYDVKM. The CDR3 spans 16 residues. The CDR3 loop is CASRPPLGQGTDTQYF. The CDR3, as DNA: TGTGCCAGCAGGCCGCCGCTTGGACAGGGCACAGATACGCAGTATTTT.

Concerning this clonotype: A read error may account for a junction end that differs from germline. The chain combines TRBV15 with TRBJ2-1, with 8 positions matching TRBD2. The length of the CDR3 is 15 residues. Germline values: CDR1 LNHNV, CDR2 YYDKDF (reference sequence). CDR3 sequence reads: CAASREAGAGDEQFF. DNA of the CDR3: TGTGCCGCCAGCAGAGAAGCGGGAGCGGGCGATGAGCAGTTCTTC.